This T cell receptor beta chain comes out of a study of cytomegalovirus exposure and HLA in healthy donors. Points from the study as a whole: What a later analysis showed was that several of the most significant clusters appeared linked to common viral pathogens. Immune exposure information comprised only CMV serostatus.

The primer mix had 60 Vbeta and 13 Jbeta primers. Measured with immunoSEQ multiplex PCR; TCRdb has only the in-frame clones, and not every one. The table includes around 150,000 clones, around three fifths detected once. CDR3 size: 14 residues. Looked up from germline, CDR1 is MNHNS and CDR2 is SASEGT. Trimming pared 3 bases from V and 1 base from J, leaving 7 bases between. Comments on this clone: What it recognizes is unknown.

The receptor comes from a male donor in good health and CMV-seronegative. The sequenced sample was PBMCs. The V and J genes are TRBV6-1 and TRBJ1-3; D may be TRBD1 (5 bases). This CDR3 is CASSEGGSGNTIYF. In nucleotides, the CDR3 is TGTGCCAGCAGTGAGGGGGGGTCTGGAAACACCATATATTTT.